The rows below give T cell receptor beta chains drawn from one sample of a study of cytomegalovirus exposure and HLA in healthy donors. Data came from immunoSEQ multiplex PCR; TCRdb stores just in-frame clones and leaves some out. The top ten hold around 2.9% of the sample, which has 200,000 to 250,000 clones, about 80% seen once. Sequenced sample: PBMCs. These receptors originate from a woman aged 60-75 years in good health and CMV-seropositive. Each CDR3 is given with its conserved first and last residue. A D gene is named only where the DNA matches it firmly. Size is omitted from some rows. Given values are once, few, many or a class for expanded clones.

J: TRBJ2-7; D: -; V: TRBV6-5; size: -; DNA: TGTGCCAGCAGTCCCCGGGGGTTGGGGACCTACGAGCAGTACTTC; CDR3: CASSPRGLGTYEQYF
J: TRBJ1-5; D: -; V: TRBV5-6; size: once; DNA: TGTGCCAGCAGCTTGGCCACGGCAGGTAATCAGCCCCAGCATTTT; CDR3: CASSLATAGNQPQHF
J: TRBJ2-3; D: -; V: TRBV18; size: -; DNA: TGTGCCAGCACCTTGACAGTAAGGGATACGCAGTATTTT; CDR3: CASTLTVRDTQYF
J: TRBJ2-5; D: -; V: TRBV28; size: -; DNA: TGTGCCAGCAGTTTGTACAACCAAGAGACCCAGTACTTC; CDR3: CASSLYNQETQYF
J: TRBJ2-5; D: TRBD2; V: TRBV5-4; size: -; DNA: TGTGCCAGCAGCTTGAATAGCGGGTACCAAGAGACCCAGTACTTC; CDR3: CASSLNSGYQETQYF
J: TRBJ1-2; D: -; V: TRBV2; size: once; DNA: TGTGCCAGCAGTGAGAGGTCTGGTGGCTACACCTTC; CDR3: CASSERSGGYTF
J: TRBJ1-1; D: -; V: TRBV11-2; size: -; DNA: TGTGCCAGCAGCTCATCCCCCGACAGTGAAGCTTTCTTT; CDR3: CASSSSPDSEAFF
J: TRBJ1-6; D: -; V: TRBV11-2; size: -; DNA: TGTGCCAGCAGCTACAGCACTCCAGGGAATTCACCCCTCCACTTT; CDR3: CASSYSTPGNSPLHF
J: TRBJ2-7; D: TRBD1; V: TRBV28; size: -; DNA: TGTGCCAGCAGCTCAGCCCCCGGGACAGCTCACTACGAGCAGTACTTC; CDR3: CASSSAPGTAHYEQYF
J: TRBJ1-4; D: -; V: TRBV9; size: -; DNA: TGTGCCAGCAGCGTCCAGGCGGGGGTTAATGAAAAACTGTTTTTT; CDR3: CASSVQAGVNEKLFF
J: TRBJ2-1; D: -; V: TRBV14; size: few; DNA: TGTGCCAGCAGCCAAGCGGGAGTATCCTCCTACAATGAGCAGTTCTTC; CDR3: CASSQAGVSSYNEQFF
J: TRBJ2-5; D: TRBD1; V: TRBV5-8; size: -; DNA: TGTGCCAGCAGGAACGACGAAAACGACAGGGGAGAGACCCAGTACTTC; CDR3: CASRNDENDRGETQYF
J: TRBJ2-1; D: TRBD2; V: TRBV7-9; size: once; DNA: TGTGCCAGCAGCTTAGCGGGGCTAGCGGGCTACAATGAGCAGTTCTTC; CDR3: CASSLAGLAGYNEQFF
J: TRBJ1-1; D: TRBD1; V: TRBV30; size: -; DNA: TGTGCCTGGAGTGAGGGGGCGCCCACTGAAGCTTTCTTT; CDR3: CAWSEGAPTEAFF
J: TRBJ1-5; D: -; V: TRBV7-9; size: -; DNA: TGTGCCAGCAGCGCAAAGGAGGCTCCAAATCAGCCCCAGCATTTT; CDR3: CASSAKEAPNQPQHF
J: TRBJ1-2; D: TRBD1; V: TRBV25-1; size: once; DNA: TGTGCCAGCAGTGAATCCGGGACAGGGTATAAAGGCTACACCTTC; CDR3: CASSESGTGYKGYTF